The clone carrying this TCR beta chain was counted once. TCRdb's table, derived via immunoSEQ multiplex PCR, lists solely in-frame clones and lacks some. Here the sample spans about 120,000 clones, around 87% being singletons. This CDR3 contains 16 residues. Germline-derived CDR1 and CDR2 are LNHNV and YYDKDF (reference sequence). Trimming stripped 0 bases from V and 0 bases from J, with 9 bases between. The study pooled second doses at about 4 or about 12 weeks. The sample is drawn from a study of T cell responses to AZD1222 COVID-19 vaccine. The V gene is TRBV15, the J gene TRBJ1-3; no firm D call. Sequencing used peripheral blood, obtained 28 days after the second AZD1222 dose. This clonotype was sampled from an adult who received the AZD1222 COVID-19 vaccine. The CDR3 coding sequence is TGTGCCACCAGCAGAGATTTCCTTAGCTCTGGAAACACCATATATTTT. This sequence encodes CATSRDFLSSGNTIYF.